Each of the 9 T cell receptor beta chains below was sequenced from the same sample in a study of T cells in Graves' hyperthyroidism and ophthalmopathy. Researchers amplified the TCR beta CDR3 regions from RNA transcripts. When the TCR CDR3 underwent first-round RT-PCR, the HTBI primer set was used. One entry per CDR3 protein results from TCRdb running MiXCR on the multiplex PCR reads. The sample carries roughly 380,000 distinct CDR3 sequences, approximately 15% recorded once. Source material: blood. These receptor sequences come from a woman in her sixties with Graves' hyperthyroidism.

This clonotype was seen at least ten times. This chain links TRBV5-1 with TRBJ2-7, with TRBD2 matching over 12 bases. The CDR3 has 18 amino acids. The germline CDR1 and CDR2 sequences are SGHRS and YFSETQ. V trimming: 2 bases; J trimming: 3 bases; junction bases outside the gene matches: 12. This CDR3 reads CASSFHTRLAGVNYEQYF. In DNA form, the CDR3 reads TGCGCCAGCAGCTTCCACACCAGACTAGCGGGAGTTAACTACGAGCAGTACTTC.

This clonotype was seen many times. V usage is TRBV5-1 and J usage is TRBJ2-1, with D maybe TRBD2 (5 bases). V gave up 0 bases and J gave up 0 bases, with 10 bases separating them. There are 16 residues in the CDR3. Germline-derived CDR1 and CDR2 are SGHRS and YFSETQ. CDR3 nucleotide sequence: TGCGCCAGCAGCTTGGGGACTTTCAGCTCCTACAATGAGCAGTTCTTC. This codes for CASSLGTFSSYNEQFF. Looking up the rest from reference TRBV5-1 and TRBJ2-1 gives the full variable domain: KAGVTQTPRYLIKTRGQQVTLSCSPISGHRSVSWYQQTPGQGLQFLFEYFSETQRNKGNFPGRFSGRQFSNSRSEMNVSTLELGDSALYLCASSLGTFSSYNEQFFGPGTRLTVL.

This sequence joins TRBV7-2 and TRBJ2-2; 9 nucleotides line up with TRBD1. The CDR3 is 15 amino acids. In germline, CDR1 is SGHTA, CDR2 FQGNSA. The V gene end was trimmed by 5 bases and the J gene end by 5 bases; junction bases not matched to a gene: 6. The CDR3 here is CASSVETGGTGELFF. CDR3 DNA: TGTGCCAGCAGCGTAGAGACAGGGGGGACCGGGGAGCTGTTTTTT.

This clonotype was seen only a few times. The J gene is TRBJ2-3, the V gene TRBV5-1, with 9 positions matching TRBD2. The CDR3 length is 17 residues. Per germline, CDR1 SGHRS and CDR2 YFSETQ. V gave up 4 bases and J gave up 2 bases; unmatched junction bases: 11. CDR3 sequence (DNA): TGCGCCAGCAGCCCGGTGGTTTTAGCGGGGGTCACAGATACGCAGTATTTT. This codes for CASSPVVLAGVTDTQYF.

This clonotype was seen a handful of times. J is TRBJ2-1 and V is TRBV12-5; D gene unclear. CDR1 LGHNT and CDR2 FRNRAP come from the germline V gene. There are 12 residues in the CDR3. The germline V and J ends were trimmed by 4 bases and 2 bases, with 3 bases remaining between them. The CDR3 spells CASGSPYNEQFF. CDR3 DNA: TGTGCTAGTGGTTCCCCCTACAATGAGCAGTTCTTC.

The chain links TRBV11-3 to TRBJ2-5; tentative D call: TRBD1 (5 bases). CDR3 length equals 14 residues. V was clipped by 5 bases and J by 4 bases, with 14 bases between them. Germline V CDR1 and CDR2: SGHNT, YENEEA. The CDR3 DNA reads as TGTGCCAGCAGCCAAGCGTCTAGGGGAGAGACCCAGTACTTC. The encoded protein is CASSQASRGETQYF.

This clonotype has just a few counts. This chain joins TRBV5-4 and TRBJ1-1, with TRBD1 matching 7 bases. There are 13 residues in the CDR3. Germline V gene data show CDR1 as SGHNT and CDR2 as YYREEE (reference sequence). The V and J ends lost 0 bases and 10 bases, in that order; junction bases with no gene match: 6. The chain's CDR3 is CASSLGTGVTAFF. CDR3 nucleotides: TGTGCCAGCAGCTTGGGGACAGGCGTCACAGCTTTCTTT.

This clonotype showed up just a few times. The chain links TRBV24-1 to TRBJ2-3, with a weak D call TRBD1 (5 bases). From germline, CDR1 is KGHDR and CDR2 SFDVKD. Trimming cost V 3 bases and J 0 bases, with 9 bases left between them. The CDR3 loop spans 15 amino acids. The CDR3 region is CATSDAQDSTDTQYF. The CDR3, as DNA: TGTGCCACCAGTGATGCACAGGATAGCACAGATACGCAGTATTTT.

The sample holds a few counts of this clonotype. The chain recombines TRBV9 with TRBJ1-1; D is possibly TRBD1 (5 bases). V gave up 1 base and J gave up 1 base, with 14 bases separating them. The CDR3 loop spans 16 amino acids. Germline V gene sequence: CDR1 SGDLS, CDR2 YYNGEE. CDR3 in DNA: TGTGCCAGCAGCGTAAGAGGAACAAGGGGGAACACTGAAGCTTTCTTT. Its protein is CASSVRGTRGNTEAFF.